Listed below are T cell receptor beta chains from one sample, sequenced in a study of shared clonotypes between healthy human individuals. The table came from immunoSEQ multiplex PCR; TCRdb's copy has only in-frame clones and leaves some out. The sample lists approximately 620,000 clones, almost 97% occurring once. The sequenced material came from naive CD4+ T cells sorted from blood. The receptors stem from a woman in her 30s in good health. Both conserved end residues are part of each CDR3. D genes are given only for firm matches. For some rows the clone size is stated as once, few or many, or as a class when expanded; others skip it.

. | . | TRBJ1-1 | TRBV28 | TGTGCCAGCAGTTTATCTTGGGCGGGCGGGAACACTGAAGCTTTCTTT | CASSLSWAGGNTEAFF
. | . | TRBJ1-2 | TRBV6-1 | TGTGCCAGCAGTGAAGCTGGGGTAGGCTACACCTTC | CASSEAGVGYTF
many | TRBD1 | TRBJ1-4 | TRBV29-1 | TGCAGCGTTACCCGGACAGGCGATGAAAAACTGTTTTTT | CSVTRTGDEKLFF
. | . | TRBJ2-3 | TRBV28 | TGTGCCAGCAGTTTAGCGAGGGCGGCGCAGTATTTT | CASSLARAAQYF
. | . | TRBJ1-3 | TRBV10-3 | TGTGCCATCAGTGCCCTCGGAAACACCATATATTTT | CAISALGNTIYF
. | . | TRBJ2-2 | TRBV10-1 | TGCGCCAGCAGTGAGTCCCCCGGGGAGCTGTTTTTT | CASSESPGELFF
. | . | TRBJ1-4 | TRBV27 | TGTGCCAGCAGTTTACGAAGGACAACTAATGAAAAACTGTTTTTT | CASSLRRTTNEKLFF
. | . | TRBJ2-7 | TRBV6-5 | TGTGCCAGCAGTCAACAGCGGAGGGCCTACGAGCAGTACTTC | CASSQQRRAYEQYF
. | . | TRBJ1-2 | TRBV2 | TGTGCCACGGACCCGGGACAATCGGCTAATGGCTACACCTTC | CATDPGQSANGYTF
. | . | TRBJ1-5 | TRBV19 | TGTGCCAGTAGTATGGATGGGGAATTCTATCAGCCCCAGCATTTT | CASSMDGEFYQPQHF
. | TRBD2 | TRBJ2-7 | TRBV5-1 | TGCGCCAGCAGCTTGTTACCTCCCGGACTAGCGGGAGGGATCGGCGAGCAGTACTTC | CASSLLPPGLAGGIGEQYF
. | . | TRBJ2-3 | TRBV27 | TGTGCCAGCAGTCTCCTGCTCGGGGACCCCACAGATACGCAGTATTTT | CASSLLLGDPTDTQYF
. | TRBD1 | TRBJ1-5 | TRBV27 | TGTGCCAGCAGTAGACGGGGGGCAGGGGGCAGAGGCAATAGTCAGCCCCAGCATTTT | CASSRRGAGGRGNSQPQHF
. | . | TRBJ1-1 | TRBV19 | TGTGCCAGTAGTATTGACAGCGGAAGATTGGCTTTCTTT | CASSIDSGRLAFF
. | TRBD1 | TRBJ2-1 | TRBV4-2 | TGTGCCAGCAGCCTGAAGACAGGGCAGCGCAATGAGCAGTTCTTC | CASSLKTGQRNEQFF
. | . | TRBJ1-1 | TRBV5-5 | TGTGCCAGCAGCTTGGGTGGGACCTCATTGAACACTGAAGCTTTCTTT | CASSLGGTSLNTEAFF
. | TRBD1 | TRBJ1-5 | TRBV12-5 | TGTGCTAGTGGTTTGGCGCCCGGGACAGATACAAATCAGCCCCAGCATTTT | CASGLAPGTDTNQPQHF
. | . | TRBJ1-4 | TRBV23-1 | TGCGCCAGCAGTCAATGGGGGGACGGGCCCGGTAATGAAAAACTGTTTTTT | CASSQWGDGPGNEKLFF
. | . | TRBJ2-7 | TRBV28 | TGTGCCAGCAGCCCCGGGGGCGGGAAGTACGAGCAGTACTTC | CASSPGGGKYEQYF
. | . | TRBJ2-7 | TRBV7-8 | TGTGCCAGCAGCTACGGGGAGGTTAGCTACGAGCAGTACTTC | CASSYGEVSYEQYF
. | . | TRBJ2-6 | TRBV13 | TGTGCCAGCAGCAAAGGGCGACACTCTGGGGCCAACGTCCTGACTTTC | CASSKGRHSGANVLTF
. | . | TRBJ2-1 | TRBV28 | TGTGCCAGCAGACCCGGCGGAGGGGTGTACAATGAGCAGTTCTTC | CASRPGGGVYNEQFF
. | . | TRBJ1-2 | TRBV28 | TGTGCCAGCAGTCCCGACTATGGCTACACCTTC | CASSPDYGYTF
. | . | TRBJ2-3 | TRBV20-1 | TGCAGTGGGGCGGCTAGCGTTACGCAGTATTTT | CSGAASVTQYF
. | . | TRBJ2-5 | TRBV19 | TGTGCCAGTACCGCACGGGCCAAAGCGTCGGAGACCCAGTACTTC | CASTARAKASETQYF
. | TRBD1 | TRBJ1-1 | TRBV5-1 | TGCGCCAGCAGCTTAGTTCAGGGGGCCGCTGAAGCTTTCTTT | CASSLVQGAAEAFF
. | TRBD1 | TRBJ1-5 | TRBV6-5 | TGTGCCAGCAGTCCCTGGACAGGTAGCAATCAGCCCCAGCATTTT | CASSPWTGSNQPQHF
. | . | TRBJ2-7 | TRBV2 | TGTGCCAGCATTCAGGGGGGTTACGAGCAGTACTTC | CASIQGGYEQYF
. | TRBD2 | TRBJ2-7 | TRBV7-8 | TGTGCCAGCAGCTTAGACTTTCTAGCGGGAGGGACGGGGGAGCAGTACTTC | CASSLDFLAGGTGEQYF
. | TRBD1 | TRBJ2-1 | TRBV4-1 | TGCGCCAGCAGCGCCTTGACAGGGGATTCCTACAATGAGCAGTTCTTC | CASSALTGDSYNEQFF
. | . | TRBJ2-1 | TRBV19 | TGTGCCAGTAGTAGGGGTGGGACACTATACAATGAGCAGTTCTTC | CASSRGGTLYNEQFF
. | TRBD1 | TRBJ1-4 | TRBV19 | TGTGCCAGTAGTAGGACCGGGACAGGGAAAGAAAAACTGTTTTTT | CASSRTGTGKEKLFF
. | TRBD1 | TRBJ2-7 | TRBV28 | TGTGCCAGCAGTGGAGAAGGGACAGGGTATAACGAGCAGTACTTC | CASSGEGTGYNEQYF
. | TRBD2 | TRBJ2-1 | TRBV14 | TGTGCCAGCAGCCAAGGGGGAGGGCCATACAATGAGCAGTTCTTC | CASSQGGGPYNEQFF
. | TRBD2 | TRBJ2-1 | TRBV9 | TGTGCCAGCAGCAAAGGGACTAGCGGAAACAATGAGCAGTTCTTC | CASSKGTSGNNEQFF
. | TRBD2 | TRBJ2-7 | TRBV7-2 | TGTGCCAGCAGCTCGTACGGGACTAGCGCTCCCTACGAGCAGTACTTC | CASSSYGTSAPYEQYF
. | . | TRBJ1-3 | TRBV5-1 | TGCGCCAGCAGCATGACAGGATACTCTGGAAACACCATATATTTT | CASSMTGYSGNTIYF
. | TRBD2 | TRBJ2-1 | TRBV6-5 | TGTGCCAGCAGTGGGACTAGCGGGAACAATGAGCAGTTCTTC | CASSGTSGNNEQFF
. | TRBD2 | TRBJ2-2 | TRBV4-2 | TGTGCCAGCAGCCAGAGACTAGCAATACCCGGGGAGCTGTTTTTT | CASSQRLAIPGELFF
. | TRBD1 | TRBJ2-2 | TRBV5-1 | TGCGCCAGCAGCGGGGGACAGCGATCAAACACCGGGGAGCTGTTTTTT | CASSGGQRSNTGELFF
. | . | TRBJ2-7 | TRBV21-1 | TGTGCCAGCAGCAAAGAACCGGGACTAGCGGGAAACGAGCAGTACTTC | CASSKEPGLAGNEQYF
. | TRBD2 | TRBJ2-2 | TRBV5-1 | TGCGCCAGCAGCTTGGGTGGACTAGCGGGAGAAAAAAACACCGGGGAGCTGTTTTTT | CASSLGGLAGEKNTGELFF
. | . | TRBJ1-6 | TRBV30 | TGTGCCTGGAGTCTCGAGGACCTCTCCTATAATTCACCCCTCCACTTT | CAWSLEDLSYNSPLHF
. | TRBD2 | TRBJ2-3 | TRBV5-1 | TGCGCCAGCAGCCGAGGACTAGCGGGAGGGCCCGGAAGAACAGATACGCAGTATTTT | CASSRGLAGGPGRTDTQYF
. | TRBD2 | TRBJ2-3 | TRBV19 | TGTGCCAGTAGTTCCCTAGCGGGGACAGGCACAGATACGCAGTATTTT | CASSSLAGTGTDTQYF
. | . | TRBJ2-3 | TRBV27 | TGTGCCAGCAGCCGACGGTTCATGGGAGATACGCAGTATTTT | CASSRRFMGDTQYF
. | TRBD2 | TRBJ2-1 | TRBV6-5 | TGTGCCAGCAGTTACTCCTGGGCGGGAGCGGACGAGCAGTTCTTC | CASSYSWAGADEQFF
. | . | TRBJ1-1 | TRBV6-1 | TGTGCCAGCAGTTCCCTCAGGAACACTGAAGCTTTCTTT | CASSSLRNTEAFF
. | . | TRBJ1-1 | TRBV5-1 | TGCGCCAGCAGCTTGGGCCCTCGGGCTGAAGCTTTCTTT | CASSLGPRAEAFF